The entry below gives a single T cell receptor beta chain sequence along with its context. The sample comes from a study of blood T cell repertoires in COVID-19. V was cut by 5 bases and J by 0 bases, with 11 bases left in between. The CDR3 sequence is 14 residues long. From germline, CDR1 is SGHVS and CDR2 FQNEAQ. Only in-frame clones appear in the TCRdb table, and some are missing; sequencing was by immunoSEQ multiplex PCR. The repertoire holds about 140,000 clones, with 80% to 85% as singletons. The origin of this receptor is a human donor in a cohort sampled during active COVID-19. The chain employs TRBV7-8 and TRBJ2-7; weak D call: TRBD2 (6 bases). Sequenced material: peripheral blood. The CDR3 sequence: CASSLTGVSYEQYF. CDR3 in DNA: TGTGCCAGCAGCCTGACGGGGGTCTCCTACGAGCAGTACTTC.